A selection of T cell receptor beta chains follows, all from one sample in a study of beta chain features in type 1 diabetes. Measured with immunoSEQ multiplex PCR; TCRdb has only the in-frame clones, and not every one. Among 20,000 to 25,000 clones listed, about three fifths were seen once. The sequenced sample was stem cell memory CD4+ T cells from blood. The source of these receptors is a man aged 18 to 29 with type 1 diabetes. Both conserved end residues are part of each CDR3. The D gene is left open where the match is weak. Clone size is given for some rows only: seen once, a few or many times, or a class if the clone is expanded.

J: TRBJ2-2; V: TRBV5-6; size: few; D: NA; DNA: TGTGCCAGCAGCCCCCCGCGGGGAAGATACACCGGGGAGCTGTTTTTT; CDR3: CASSPPRGRYTGELFF
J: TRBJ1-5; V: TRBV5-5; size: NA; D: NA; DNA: TGTGCCAGCAGCTTGAGTGCGGGGGATCAGCCCCAGCATTTT; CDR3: CASSLSAGDQPQHF
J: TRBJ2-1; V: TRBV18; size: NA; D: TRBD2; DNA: TGTGCCAGCTCACCCCCCGGGGCAAGCGGGGGGCCACAGTTCTTC; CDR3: CASSPPGASGGPQFF
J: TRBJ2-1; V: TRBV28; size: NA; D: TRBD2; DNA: TGTGCCAGCAGTTTAAGAGGACTAGCGGGAGGACCTCCATGGCAGTTCTTC; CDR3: CASSLRGLAGGPPWQFF
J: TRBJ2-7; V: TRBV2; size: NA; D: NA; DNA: TGTGCCAGCAGTGATTTGTCGGGCGAGCAGTACTTC; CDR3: CASSDLSGEQYF
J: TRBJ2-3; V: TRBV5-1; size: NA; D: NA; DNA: TGCGCCAGCTTTCCAAACCGGGAAAGGGATACGCAGTATTTT; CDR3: CASFPNRERDTQYF
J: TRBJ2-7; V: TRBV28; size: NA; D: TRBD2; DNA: TGTGCCAGCAGTGCCTGGACTAGCGGGGGGGCTTGGCAGTACTTC; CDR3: CASSAWTSGGAWQYF
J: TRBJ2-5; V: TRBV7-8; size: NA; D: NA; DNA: TGTGCCAGCAGCGCCCTAGCTGCCCGGGCGGAGACCCAGTACTTC; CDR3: CASSALAARAETQYF
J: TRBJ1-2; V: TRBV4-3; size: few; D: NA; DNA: TGCGCCAGCAGCCCAAGAAGAACAGATGGCTACACCTTC; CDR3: CASSPRRTDGYTF
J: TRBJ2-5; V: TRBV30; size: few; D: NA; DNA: TGTGCCTGGAGTAGAGGTACGACGGAGACCCAGTACTTC; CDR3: CAWSRGTTETQYF
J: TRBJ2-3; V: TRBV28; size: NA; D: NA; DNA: TGTGCCAGCAGTCCCTCTGTGACAGATACGCAGTATTTT; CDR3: CASSPSVTDTQYF
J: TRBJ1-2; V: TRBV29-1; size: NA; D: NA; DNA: TGCAGCGTTGAAAGGGGGGGTGTTGGTTTGGGAGGCTACACCTTC; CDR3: CSVERGGVGLGGYTF
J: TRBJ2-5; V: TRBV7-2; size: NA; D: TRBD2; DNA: TGTGCCAGCAGCAGGGGGCTAGCGGGGGTCCAGCAGTACTTC; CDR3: CASSRGLAGVQQYF
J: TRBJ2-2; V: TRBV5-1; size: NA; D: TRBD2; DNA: TGCGCCAGCAGCCCCACGGGGGGGCTCACCGGGGAGCTGTTTTTT; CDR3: CASSPTGGLTGELFF
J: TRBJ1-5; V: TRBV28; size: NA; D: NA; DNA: TGTGCCAGCAGTTTATTGTATAAGAGAGGGCAGAATCAGCCCCAGCATTTT; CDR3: CASSLLYKRGQNQPQHF
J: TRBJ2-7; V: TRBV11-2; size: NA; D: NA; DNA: TGTGCCAGCAGCTTAGAGGGGGCTGCCCAGTACTTC; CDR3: CASSLEGAAQYF
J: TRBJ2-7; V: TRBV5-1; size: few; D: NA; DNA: TGCGCCAGCAGCTCGGATTGGGGGGTCGCCAACGACGAGCAGTACTTC; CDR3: CASSSDWGVANDEQYF